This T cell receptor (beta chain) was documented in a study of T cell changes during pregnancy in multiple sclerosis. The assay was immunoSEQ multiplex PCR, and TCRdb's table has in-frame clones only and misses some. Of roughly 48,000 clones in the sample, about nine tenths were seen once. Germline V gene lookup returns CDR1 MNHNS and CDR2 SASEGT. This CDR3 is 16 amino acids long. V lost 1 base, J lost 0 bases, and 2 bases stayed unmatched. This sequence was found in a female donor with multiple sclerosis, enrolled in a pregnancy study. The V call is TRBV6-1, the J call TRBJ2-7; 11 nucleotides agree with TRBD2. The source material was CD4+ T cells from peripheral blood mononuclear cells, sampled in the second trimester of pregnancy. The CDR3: CASSEGLAGPSYEQYF. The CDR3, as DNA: TGTGCCAGCAGTGAAGGACTAGCGGGACCCTCCTACGAGCAGTACTTC.